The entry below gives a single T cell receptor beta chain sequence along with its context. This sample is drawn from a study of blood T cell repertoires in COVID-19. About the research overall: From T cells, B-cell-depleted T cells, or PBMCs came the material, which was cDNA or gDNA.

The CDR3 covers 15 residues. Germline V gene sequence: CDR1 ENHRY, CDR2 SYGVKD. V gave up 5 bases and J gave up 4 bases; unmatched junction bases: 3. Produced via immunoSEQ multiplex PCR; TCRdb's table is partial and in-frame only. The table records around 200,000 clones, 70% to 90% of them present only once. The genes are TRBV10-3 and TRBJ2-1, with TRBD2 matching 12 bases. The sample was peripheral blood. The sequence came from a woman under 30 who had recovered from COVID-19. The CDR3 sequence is CAISPGLAGYNEQFF. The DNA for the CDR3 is TGTGCCATCAGTCCTGGACTAGCGGGGTACAATGAGCAGTTCTTC.